The 17 T cell receptor beta chains below were found in one sample sequenced in a study of CD4 T cells in relation to SARS-CoV-2 and coronaviruses. The unexposed donors gave CD4+ T cells in about 2011-2018, prior to COVID-19. CD4+ T cells were isolated from the cells after about nine days of culture. Their antigen targets remain unknown. Some clones are missing from TCRdb's copy, which holds only in-frame ones; the method was immunoSEQ multiplex PCR. This table holds some 16,000 clones, roughly 82% found once. The sequenced sample was CD4+ T cells from PBMCs, cultured in vitro. These receptor sequences come from a human donor in good health.

The rearrangement uses TRBV10-3 and TRBJ1-5; the match to TRBD1 covers 9 bases. Trimming removed 3 bases from V and 6 bases from J; junction bases left unmatched: 6. Germline CDR1 is ENHRY and CDR2 is SYGVKD. The CDR3 sequence is 15 residues long. CDR3: CAISDSDRGGQPQHF. Here the CDR3 DNA reads TGTGCCATCAGTGATTCGGACAGGGGTGGTCAGCCCCAGCATTTT.

This clone was found once. The gene calls are TRBV19 and TRBJ2-2; 7 bases align to TRBD1. This CDR3 has 15 residues. Looked up from germline, CDR1 is LNHDA and CDR2 is SQIVND (reference sequence). The ends lost 5 bases at V and 4 bases at J; junction bases unmatched: 7. DNA for the CDR3: TGTGCCAGTAGTCTCCGGACAGGAGCCACCGGGGAGCTGTTTTTT. Its protein product is CASSLRTGATGELFF.

This clone was counted between two and nine times. The chain is built from TRBV7-9 and TRBJ2-3, with D unclear. Deletions cut 1 base from V and 4 bases from J, with 9 bases between. The CDR3 loop spans 14 amino acids. Germline CDR1 SEHNR, CDR2 FQNEAQ (reference sequence). CDR3 DNA sequence: TGTGCCAGCAGCTTAGGTGAATCAGCAGATACGCAGTATTTT. It specifies CASSLGESADTQYF.

This chain joins TRBV21-1 and TRBJ2-3; TRBD1 was called by the table and not checked on the DNA. TRBV21-1 has pseudogene status. The CDR3 consists of 15 residues. CDR3 nucleotides: TGTGCCAGCCGCCCCTCGGTAGGGGGCACAGATACGCAGTATTTT. As protein: CASRPSVGGTDTQYF.

The chain carries TRBV7-2 and TRBJ2-7; D might be TRBD1 or TRBD2, each matching 5 bases. The germline V gene has CDR1 SGHTA and CDR2 FQGNSA. Trimming shortened V by 5 bases and J by 7 bases, and 21 bases separated the two germline ends. The CDR3 consists of 15 residues. The CDR3 spells CASSTGPPPGVEQYF. In DNA, the CDR3 is TGTGCCAGCAGCACGGGACCTCCCCCCGGGGTGGAGCAGTACTTC.

The V call is TRBV12-5, the J call TRBJ1-3, with 9 bases fitting TRBD1. This CDR3 spans 15 amino acids. The V gene end was trimmed by 1 base and the J gene end by 7 bases; junction bases not matched to a gene: 5. The germline V gene encodes CDR1 LGHNT and CDR2 FRNRAP. CDR3: CASGLGDRVGNTIYF. For the CDR3, the DNA is TGTGCTAGTGGTTTGGGGGACAGGGTGGGGAACACCATATATTTT.

V usage is TRBV10-3 and J usage is TRBJ2-5; 8 bases line up with TRBD2. The CDR3 is 16 residues long. Germline CDR1 is ENHRY and CDR2 is SYGVKD. V was clipped by 4 bases and J by 2 bases; unmatched bases: 9. As DNA, the CDR3 is TGTGCCATCAGTGGGGGCGTGGGACTAGGTCAAGAGACCCAGTACTTC. Encoded protein: CAISGGVGLGQETQYF.

The J gene is TRBJ1-5, the V gene TRBV6-2 or TRBV6-3, with D perhaps matching TRBD1 (6 bases). The CDR3 has 15 amino acids. Trimming stripped 6 bases from V and 7 bases from J, with 19 bases between. CDR1 is MNHEY, CDR2 SVGEGT, per germline. The CDR3 spells CASSPYRADGQPQHF. The CDR3 nucleotides read TGTGCCAGCAGCCCGTACAGGGCGGATGGGCAGCCCCAGCATTTT.

This rearrangement joins TRBV4-1 to TRBJ2-5; TRBD2 agrees at 12 bases. CDR3 length: 16 residues. Trimming at V came to 1 base and at J to 6 bases, leaving 6 bases not matched to a gene. Looked up from germline, CDR1 is MGHRA and CDR2 is YSYEKL. The CDR3 coding sequence is TGCGCCAGCAGCCAAGGAACTAGCGGGAGGAGACAGACCCAGTACTTC. It is translated as CASSQGTSGRRQTQYF.

This rearrangement joins TRBV30 to TRBJ1-1, with D perhaps TRBD1 (5 bases). This CDR3 spans 16 amino acids. Germline V gene lookup returns CDR1 GTSNPN and CDR2 SVGIG (reference sequence). Trimming cost V 0 bases and J 2 bases, with 16 bases left between them. CDR3 DNA sequence: TGTGCCTGGAGTGTATTCCGGGGGAGGGCCAACACTGAAGCTTTCTTT. Translated, it gives CAWSVFRGRANTEAFF.

The CDR3 DNA reads as TGCAGCGGAAGGACAGGGGTGGACGGGGAGCTGTTTTTT. Translated: CSGRTGVDGELFF. The chain couples TRBV29-1 to TRBJ2-2; TRBD1 matches 9 bases. The germline V gene has CDR1 SQVTM and CDR2 ANQGSEA. With 7 bases clipped from V and 7 bases from J, the junction kept 7 bases outside the gene matches. The CDR3 spans 13 residues.

This clone was observed a single time. The gene calls are TRBV5-1 and TRBJ2-2; D is unresolved. The CDR3 sequence is 13 residues long. CDR1 is SGHRS and CDR2 is YFSETQ in the germline V gene. Trimming pared 1 base from V and 6 bases from J, leaving 7 bases between. CDR3 nucleotides: TGCGCCAGCAGCTTGTCGGGTGCCGGGGAGCTGTTTTTT. Residues: CASSLSGAGELFF.

This clone has a handful of counts. CDR3 region: CASSSGGPYSNQPQHF. CDR3 DNA: TGTGCCAGCAGTTCCGGGGGACCTTATAGCAATCAGCCCCAGCATTTT. V is TRBV28 and J is TRBJ1-5, with D possibly TRBD1 on 5 matching bases. Germline V gives CDR1 MDHEN, CDR2 SYDVKM. The CDR3 sequence is 16 residues long. V lost 4 bases and J lost 0, with 13 bases in between.

As for this clone: Germline is not matched at one junction end, which may reflect a read error. The chain has TRBV30 and TRBJ1-3; D gene ambiguous. Germline CDR1 GTSNPN, CDR2 SVGIG (reference sequence). CDR3 length: 8 amino acids. CDR3 nucleotides: TGTGCCTGGAGTAGTGCGGGCTTT. Residues: CAWSSAGF.

The genes are TRBV27 and TRBJ2-7; 8 bases agree with TRBD1. The germline CDR1 and CDR2 sequences are MNHEY and SMNVEV (reference sequence). This CDR3 is built from 15 residues. V shed 2 bases and J 4 bases; nucleotides not matched to a gene: 7. This chain's CDR3 is CASSLRTGWEYEQYF. Written as DNA, the CDR3 is TGTGCCAGCAGTTTAAGGACAGGGTGGGAATACGAGCAGTACTTC.

V is TRBV27 and J is TRBJ2-3; 10 positions agree with TRBD1. Germline V gene sequence: CDR1 MNHEY, CDR2 SMNVEV (reference sequence). The CDR3 contains 15 residues. The ends lost 4 bases at V and 5 bases at J; junction bases unmatched: 6. The CDR3 reads CASSSGTGVGDTQYF. The CDR3 nucleotides read TGTGCCAGCAGTTCCGGGACAGGGGTTGGAGATACGCAGTATTTT.

This rearrangement joins TRBV19 to TRBJ1-5; D gene ambiguous. Germline values: CDR1 LNHDA, CDR2 SQIVND (reference sequence). This CDR3 has 14 amino acids. V lost 7 bases, J lost 2 bases, and 12 bases lay in between. The CDR3 DNA sequence: TGTGCCAGTAATGACGTCCAGGGCAATCAGCCCCAGCATTTT. Protein: CASNDVQGNQPQHF.